The rows below give T cell receptor beta chains drawn from one sample of a study of blood T cell repertoires in COVID-19. Some clones are missing from TCRdb's copy, which holds only in-frame ones; the method was immunoSEQ multiplex PCR. The sample lists under 250,000 clones, approximately 80% occurring once. Sequencing used peripheral blood. The source is a man aged 45-65 years with active or convalescent COVID-19. Both conserved end residues are part of each CDR3. D genes are given only for firm matches. Part of the rows lack a size; the others show once, few, many or a class for expanded clones.

v_call	clone_size	d_call	j_call	cdr3_nt	cdr3_aa
TRBV7-3	-	-	TRBJ2-1	TGTGCCAGCAGCTCACAGGGCTTCGGTAGGAATGAGCAGTTCTTC	CASSSQGFGRNEQFF
TRBV3-1/TRBV3-2	once	-	TRBJ1-1	TGTGCCAGCAGCCCCCGGCAGGGCCGGAACACTGAAGCTTTCTTT	CASSPRQGRNTEAFF
TRBV7-3	-	-	TRBJ2-1	TGTGCCAGCAGCTTAACAGGAGAAACTTCCTACAATGAGCAGTTCTTC	CASSLTGETSYNEQFF
TRBV14	-	-	TRBJ2-2	TGTGCCAGCAGCCACCTCCTTGGGCCAACCGGGGAGCTGTTTTTT	CASSHLLGPTGELFF
TRBV6-5	-	TRBD1	TRBJ1-1	TGTGCCAGCAGTCCTTTCACCAGGGGGCGTGAAGCTTTCTTT	CASSPFTRGREAFF
TRBV19	few	-	TRBJ1-2	TGTGCCAGTAGTATTCCACGCAGGGACTTAAACTATGGCTACACCTTC	CASSIPRRDLNYGYTF
TRBV28	-	TRBD2	TRBJ2-5	TGTGCCAGCAGCCAAACTAGCGGCCAAGAGACCCAGTACTTC	CASSQTSGQETQYF
TRBV4-1	-	TRBD1	TRBJ1-1	TGCGCCAGCAGCCACGGGACAGGCTTATTGAACACTGAAGCTTTCTTT	CASSHGTGLLNTEAFF
TRBV4-3	-	TRBD2	TRBJ2-5	TGCGCCAGCAGCCAAGAAACTAGCGGGGGGGCCAGGGAGACCCAGTACTTC	CASSQETSGGARETQYF
TRBV28	-	TRBD2	TRBJ2-4	TGTGCCAGCTCTCAGCGGGGGGGCCGTTACATTCAGTACTTC	CASSQRGGRYIQYF
TRBV5-1	-	-	TRBJ1-6	TGCGCCAGCAGCTTAGGGGGGGGGTACGAAAATTCACCCCTCCACTTT	CASSLGGGYENSPLHF
TRBV30	-	TRBD1	TRBJ1-1	TGTGCCTGGAGTGCCCCTGCCCGGGACAGCTTCAATATGAACACTGAAGCTTTCTTT	CAWSAPARDSFNMNTEAFF
TRBV19	-	TRBD2	TRBJ2-5	TGTGCCAGTGGCGGACTAGCGCAAGAGACCCAGTACTTC	CASGGLAQETQYF
TRBV5-6	few	TRBD1	TRBJ2-7	TGTGCCAGCAGCTTGGGGACAGGGGAGGACGAGCAGTACTTC	CASSLGTGEDEQYF
TRBV4-3	-	TRBD2	TRBJ2-7	TGCGCCAGCAGCCCGGGACTAGCGGGGGAAGAAAACTACGAGCAGTACTTC	CASSPGLAGEENYEQYF
TRBV4-2	once	TRBD1	TRBJ2-2	TGTGCCAGCAGCCGCATGCACAGGGGAGAGGGGACCGGGGAGCTGTTTTTT	CASSRMHRGEGTGELFF
TRBV24-1	-	TRBD1	TRBJ2-2	TGTGCCACCAGTGACCCCCGACAGGGGGGGACCGGGGAGCTGTTTTTT	CATSDPRQGGTGELFF
TRBV11-2	-	-	TRBJ2-1	TGTGCCAGCAGCTTAGGGCAGCGGCGTTACTCCTACAATGAGCAGTTCTTC	CASSLGQRRYSYNEQFF
TRBV7-8	-	-	TRBJ1-2	TGTGCCAGCAGCTTGCCCGGGAACCATGGCTACACCTTC	CASSLPGNHGYTF
TRBV7-9	many	-	TRBJ2-2	TGTGCCAGCAGCTTAGTAGGAGGGCGCGGGGAGCTGTTTTTT	CASSLVGGRGELFF
TRBV2	-	TRBD1	TRBJ1-6	TGTGCCAGCAGCCGACAGGGAGATACATCACCCCTCCACTTT	CASSRQGDTSPLHF
TRBV6-5	-	-	TRBJ1-2	TGTGCCAGCAGGCCACAGGGCCACTATGGCTACACCTTC	CASRPQGHYGYTF
TRBV5-1	-	-	TRBJ2-3	TGCGCCAGCAGCTCCTCAGATACGCAGTATTTT	CASSSSDTQYF
TRBV28	-	-	TRBJ1-2	TGTGCCAGCAGTTTACTTACAGGGATGCAGGGTTATGGCTACACCTTC	CASSLLTGMQGYGYTF
TRBV11-3	-	TRBD2	TRBJ2-7	TGTGCCAGCAGCGAAGGGACTAGCGGCTCCTACGAGCAGTACTTC	CASSEGTSGSYEQYF
TRBV6-6	-	-	TRBJ1-1	TGTGCCAGCAGTTACTCTGAGTTGACTGAAGCTTTCTTT	CASSYSELTEAFF
TRBV9	-	-	TRBJ2-3	TGTGCCAGCAGCCAGGGGAGATACAGCACAGATACGCAGTATTTT	CASSQGRYSTDTQYF
TRBV28	-	TRBD1	TRBJ1-2	TGTGCCAGCAGTTTCACGACAGGGGGCTATGGCTACACCTTC	CASSFTTGGYGYTF
TRBV2	-	-	TRBJ2-5	TGTGCCAGCCAGGGTCGGGCCGAGACCCAGTACTTC	CASQGRAETQYF
TRBV5-4	-	-	TRBJ2-3	TGTGCCAGCAGCTTGCCGGGAGTGCCTGCAGATACGCAGTATTTT	CASSLPGVPADTQYF
TRBV30	-	-	TRBJ1-2	TGTGCCTGGAGTGGCCGGGAACTTAACTATGGCTACACCTTC	CAWSGRELNYGYTF
TRBV15	-	-	TRBJ1-5	TGTGCCACCAGCAGAGCGCGGACAGTGCATCAGCCCCAGCATTTT	CATSRARTVHQPQHF
TRBV5-1	-	TRBD2	TRBJ2-1	TGCGCCAGCACCTTAGCGGGAGTGGCGGTTTACAATGAGCAGTTCTTC	CASTLAGVAVYNEQFF
TRBV18	-	-	TRBJ1-6	TGTGCCAGCTCACCATCAGGGGCGCTTAATTCACCCCTCCACTTT	CASSPSGALNSPLHF
TRBV29-1	-	-	TRBJ1-1	TGCAGCGTTCACAGGGATATGAACACTGAAGCTTTCTTT	CSVHRDMNTEAFF